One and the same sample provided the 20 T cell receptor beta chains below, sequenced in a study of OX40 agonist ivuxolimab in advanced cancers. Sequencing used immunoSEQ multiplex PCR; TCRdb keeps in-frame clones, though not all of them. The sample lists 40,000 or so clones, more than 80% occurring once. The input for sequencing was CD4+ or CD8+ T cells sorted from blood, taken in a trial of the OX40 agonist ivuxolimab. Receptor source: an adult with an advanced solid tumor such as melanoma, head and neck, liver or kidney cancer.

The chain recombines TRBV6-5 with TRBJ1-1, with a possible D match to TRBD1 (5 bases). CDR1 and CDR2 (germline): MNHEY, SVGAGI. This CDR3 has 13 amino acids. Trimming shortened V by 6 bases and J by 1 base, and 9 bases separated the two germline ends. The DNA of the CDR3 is TGTGCCAGCAGACTCGGGACGAACACTGAAGCTTTCTTT. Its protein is CASRLGTNTEAFF.

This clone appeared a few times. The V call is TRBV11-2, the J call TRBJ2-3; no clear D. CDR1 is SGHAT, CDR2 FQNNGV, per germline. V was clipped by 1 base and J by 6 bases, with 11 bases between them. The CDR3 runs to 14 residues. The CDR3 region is CASSLVSWVDTQYF. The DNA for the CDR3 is TGTGCCAGCAGCTTAGTCAGCTGGGTGGATACGCAGTATTTT.

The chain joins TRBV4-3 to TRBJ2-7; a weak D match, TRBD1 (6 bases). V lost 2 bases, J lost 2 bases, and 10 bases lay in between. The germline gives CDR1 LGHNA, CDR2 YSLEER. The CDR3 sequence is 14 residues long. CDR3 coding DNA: TGCGCCAGCAGCCAACAGGGGTCGGCCTACGAGCAGTACTTC. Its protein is CASSQQGSAYEQYF.

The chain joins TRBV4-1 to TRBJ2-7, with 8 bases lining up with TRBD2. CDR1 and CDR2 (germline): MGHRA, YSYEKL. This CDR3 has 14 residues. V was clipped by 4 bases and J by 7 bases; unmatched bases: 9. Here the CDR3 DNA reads TGCGCCAGCAGCCCGTCATTAGCGGGGCGGGAGCAGTACTTC. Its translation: CASSPSLAGREQYF.

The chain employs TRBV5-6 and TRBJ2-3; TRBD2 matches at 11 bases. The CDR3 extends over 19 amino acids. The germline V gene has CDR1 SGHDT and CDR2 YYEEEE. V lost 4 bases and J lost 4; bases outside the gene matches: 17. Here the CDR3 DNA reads TGTGCCAGCAGCATGGACGGGGGCTCTAGCGGGAGGTGGGCAGATACGCAGTATTTT. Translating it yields CASSMDGGSSGRWADTQYF.

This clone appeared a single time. The CDR3 nucleotides read TGTGCCAGCAGCCAAGATCCTACTAGCGGGATGGAGGATACGCAGTATTTT. Its protein is CASSQDPTSGMEDTQYF. The chain joins TRBV4-2 to TRBJ2-3; 10 positions match TRBD2. Germline CDR1 is LGHNA and CDR2 is YNFKEQ. The CDR3 runs to 17 residues. The V and J ends lost 0 bases and 6 bases, in that order; junction bases with no gene match: 9.

The CDR3 loop reads CASSLKAGGFTDTQYF. The CDR3 region has the DNA TGTGCCAGCAGCTTAAAAGCGGGAGGTTTCACAGATACGCAGTATTTT. The chain uses TRBV5-5 and TRBJ2-3; 9 nucleotides match TRBD2. Germline V lookup: CDR1 SGHKS, CDR2 YYEKEE (reference sequence). CDR3 length equals 16 residues. V trimming: 2 bases; J trimming: 2 bases; junction bases outside the gene matches: 6.

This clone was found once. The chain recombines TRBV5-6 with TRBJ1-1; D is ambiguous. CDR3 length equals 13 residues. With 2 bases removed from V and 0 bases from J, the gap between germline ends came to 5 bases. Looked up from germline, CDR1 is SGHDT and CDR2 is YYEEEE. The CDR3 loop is CASSFLLNTEAFF. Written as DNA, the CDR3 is TGTGCCAGCAGCTTCCTATTGAACACTGAAGCTTTCTTT.

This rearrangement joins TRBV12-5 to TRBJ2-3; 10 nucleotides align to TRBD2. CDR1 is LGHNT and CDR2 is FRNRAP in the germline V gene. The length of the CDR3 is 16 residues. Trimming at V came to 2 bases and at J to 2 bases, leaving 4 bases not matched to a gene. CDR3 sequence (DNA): TGTGCTAGTGGTTTGACTAGCGGGACGGACACAGATACGCAGTATTTT. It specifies CASGLTSGTDTDTQYF.

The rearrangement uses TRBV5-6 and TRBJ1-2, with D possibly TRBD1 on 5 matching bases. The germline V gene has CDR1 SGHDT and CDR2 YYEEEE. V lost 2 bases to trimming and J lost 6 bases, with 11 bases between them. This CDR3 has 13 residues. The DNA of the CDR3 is TGTGCCAGCAGCTTTGGCGGGGGGGATGGCTACACCTTC. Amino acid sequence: CASSFGGGDGYTF.

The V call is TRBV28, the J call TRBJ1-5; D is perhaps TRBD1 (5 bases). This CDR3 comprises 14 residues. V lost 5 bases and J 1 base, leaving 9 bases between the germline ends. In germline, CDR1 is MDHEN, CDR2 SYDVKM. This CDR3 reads CASSLRGSNQPQHF. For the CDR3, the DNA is TGTGCCAGCAGTCTACGGGGGAGCAATCAGCCCCAGCATTTT.

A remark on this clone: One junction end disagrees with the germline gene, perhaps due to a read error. CDR3 bases: TGTGCCAGCAGTTACTCGGGGATTAGTCAAGTATTC. It translates to CASSYSGISQVF. The chain carries TRBV6-6 and TRBJ1-2, with D uncertain. Germline V lookup: CDR1 MNHNY, CDR2 SVGAGI (reference sequence). This CDR3 region has 12 residues.

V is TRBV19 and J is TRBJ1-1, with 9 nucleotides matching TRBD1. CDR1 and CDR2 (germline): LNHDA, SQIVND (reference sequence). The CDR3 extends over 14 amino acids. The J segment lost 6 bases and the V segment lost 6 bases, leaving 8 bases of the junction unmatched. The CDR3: CASSSRQGVAEAFF. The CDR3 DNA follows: TGTGCCAGTAGCTCAAGACAGGGGGTGGCTGAAGCTTTCTTT.

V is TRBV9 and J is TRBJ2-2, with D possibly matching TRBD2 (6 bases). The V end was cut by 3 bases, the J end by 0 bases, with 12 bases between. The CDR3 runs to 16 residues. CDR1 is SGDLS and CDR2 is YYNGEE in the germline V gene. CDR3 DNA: TGTGCCAGCAGCGGAACCGGGAGAGCGAACACCGGGGAGCTGTTTTTT. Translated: CASSGTGRANTGELFF.

CDR3: CASSWAQGAGYEQYF. Written as DNA, the CDR3 is TGTGCCAGCAGCTGGGCGCAGGGGGCAGGCTACGAGCAGTACTTC. The rearrangement joins TRBV11-2 to TRBJ2-7, with 8 bases lining up with TRBD1. The CDR3 covers 15 residues. V dropped 4 bases and J dropped 3; count of bases not matched to a gene: 8. In germline, CDR1 is SGHAT, CDR2 FQNNGV. Complete variable domain (other parts from reference TRBV11-2 and TRBJ2-7): EAGVAQSPRYKIIEKRQSVAFWCNPISGHATLYWYQQILGQGPKLLIQFQNNGVVDDSQLPKDRFSAERLKGVDSTLKIQPAKLEDSAVYLCASSWAQGAGYEQYFGPGTRLTVT.

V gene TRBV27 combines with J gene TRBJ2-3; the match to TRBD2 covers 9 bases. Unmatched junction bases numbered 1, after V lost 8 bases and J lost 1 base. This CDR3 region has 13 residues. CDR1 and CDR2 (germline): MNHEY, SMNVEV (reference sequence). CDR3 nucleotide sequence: TGTGCCAGCCAGCGGGAGGGCACAGATACGCAGTATTTT. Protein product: CASQREGTDTQYF.

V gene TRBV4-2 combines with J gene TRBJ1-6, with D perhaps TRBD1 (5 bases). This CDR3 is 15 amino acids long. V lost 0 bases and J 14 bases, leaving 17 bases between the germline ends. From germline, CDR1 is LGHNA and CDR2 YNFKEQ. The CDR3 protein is CASSQEADMPTALHF. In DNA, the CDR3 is TGTGCCAGCAGCCAAGAGGCGGACATGCCGACGGCCCTCCACTTT.

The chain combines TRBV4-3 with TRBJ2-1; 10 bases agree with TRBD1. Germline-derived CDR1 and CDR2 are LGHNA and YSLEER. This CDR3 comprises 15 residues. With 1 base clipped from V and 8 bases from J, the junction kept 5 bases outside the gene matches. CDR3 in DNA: TGCGCCAGCAGCCAAGGGGACAGGGGAGTCGATGAGCAGTTCTTC. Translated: CASSQGDRGVDEQFF.

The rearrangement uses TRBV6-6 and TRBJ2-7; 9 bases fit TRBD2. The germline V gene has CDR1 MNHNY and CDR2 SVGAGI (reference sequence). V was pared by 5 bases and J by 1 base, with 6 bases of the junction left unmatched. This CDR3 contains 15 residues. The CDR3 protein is CASSITSGLSYEQYF. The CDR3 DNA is TGTGCCAGCAGTATAACTAGCGGGTTGTCCTACGAGCAGTACTTC.

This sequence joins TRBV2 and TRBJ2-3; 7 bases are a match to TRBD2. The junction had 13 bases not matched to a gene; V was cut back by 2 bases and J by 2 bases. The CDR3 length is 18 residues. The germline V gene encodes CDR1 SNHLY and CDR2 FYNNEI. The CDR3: CASSEFLTGLADTDTQYF. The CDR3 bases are TGTGCCAGCAGTGAATTTCTAACGGGGCTAGCGGACACAGATACGCAGTATTTT.